The 26 T cell receptor beta chains in this list originate from one sample, sequenced in a study of vaccination effects on CD4 cells after COVID-19. Antigens for these TCRs are unknown. Produced via immunoSEQ multiplex PCR; TCRdb's table is partial and in-frame only. The sample includes more than 65,000 clones, about 80% of them seen just once. Within the ViraFEST assay, antigen-specific CD4+ T cells underwent expansion with viral peptide pools prior to sequencing. CD4+ T cell isolation took place after about 11 days of culture. Each person got two doses of an mRNA SARS-CoV-2 vaccine, BNT162b2 or mRNA-1273. The sequenced sample was CD4+ T cells from PBMCs cultured with HCoV-229E spike peptides, obtained after COVID-19 vaccination. The receptors originated from a human donor who received a COVID-19 vaccine.

The chain employs TRBV10-3 and TRBJ2-2; TRBD1 agrees at 7 bases. V lost 0 bases to trimming and J lost 2 bases; unmatched junction nucleotides: 6. The CDR3 has 17 residues. CDR1 ENHRY and CDR2 SYGVKD come from the germline V gene. The CDR3 region has the DNA TGTGCCATCAGTGAGTCCTTGCGACAGGGTAACACCGGGGAGCTGTTTTTT. Residues: CAISESLRQGNTGELFF.

This chain connects TRBV11-2 to TRBJ1-1; no clear D gene. The CDR3 is made up of 14 amino acids. The germline V and J ends were trimmed by 3 bases and 1 base, with 9 bases remaining between them. Germline V gene sequence: CDR1 SGHAT, CDR2 FQNNGV. The CDR3 DNA sequence: TGTGCCAGCAGCTTTGAGTGGGAGAACACTGAAGCTTTCTTT. Translation gives CASSFEWENTEAFF.

The gene calls are TRBV3-1 (or the pseudogene TRBV3-2) and TRBJ1-1; D is ambiguous. This CDR3 is built from 12 residues. The V gene lost 1 base and the J gene lost 6 bases, with 6 bases spanning the gap. CDR1 is LGHDT and CDR2 is YNNKEL in the germline V gene (reference sequence). CDR3 loop: CASSQVGAEAFF. Here the CDR3 DNA reads TGTGCCAGCAGCCAAGTGGGCGCTGAAGCTTTCTTT.

This clone has ten or more counts. The chain is built from TRBV2 and TRBJ1-1, with D possibly matching TRBD1 (6 bases). The CDR3 runs to 13 residues. Germline loops: CDR1 SNHLY, CDR2 FYNNEI. V was clipped by 8 bases and J by 4 bases, with 14 bases between them. CDR3 residues: CASAKGGTTEAFF. The CDR3 nucleotides read TGTGCCAGCGCAAAAGGGGGAACCACTGAAGCTTTCTTT.

V usage is TRBV7-7 and J usage is TRBJ2-5, with 13 positions matching TRBD2. V shed 5 bases and J 6 bases; nucleotides not matched to a gene: 6. Germline V CDR1 and CDR2: SSHAT, FNYEAQ (reference sequence). CDR3 size: 15 residues. CDR3 DNA sequence: TGTGCCAGCAGCGCGGGGACTAGCGGGGTGCAGACCCAGTACTTC. Protein product: CASSAGTSGVQTQYF.

This sequence joins TRBV2 and TRBJ2-7, with 10 nucleotides matching TRBD2. CDR1 and CDR2 from the germline V gene are SNHLY and FYNNEI. The ends lost 1 base at V and 5 bases at J; junction bases unmatched: 14. This CDR3 region has 18 residues. The CDR3 DNA follows: TGTGCCAGCAGTGAAGGGGTTGTTGTGTCTAGCGGGGGAGACGAGCAGTACGTC. Its protein product is CASSEGVVVSSGGDEQYV.

This clone was recorded once. The chain uses TRBV5-1 and TRBJ1-2; D not certain. Trimming took off 0 bases at V and 4 bases at J, with 10 bases between the two ends. Germline assignment: CDR1 SGHRS and CDR2 YFSETQ. The CDR3 is made up of 14 amino acids. For the CDR3, the DNA is TGCGCCAGCAGCTTGGAGCGAGGAGCCTATGGCTACACCTTC. As protein: CASSLERGAYGYTF.

This chain connects TRBV19 to TRBJ2-3; the match to TRBD1 covers 7 bases. In germline, CDR1 is LNHDA, CDR2 SQIVND (reference sequence). The junction had 6 bases not matched to a gene; V was cut back by 3 bases and J by 0 bases. The CDR3 runs 16 residues. The CDR3 nucleotides are TGTGCCAGTAGTATCGGACAGGTTCCTAGCACAGATACGCAGTATTTT. Translating it yields CASSIGQVPSTDTQYF.

A single count supports this clone. The V gene is TRBV3-1 (or the pseudogene TRBV3-2), the J gene TRBJ2-3, with no clear D. The germline CDR1 and CDR2 sequences are LGHDT and YNNKEL (reference sequence). This CDR3 has 11 amino acids. V dropped 8 bases and J dropped 6 bases, with 9 bases sitting between them. CDR3 amino acids: CASSSGDTQYF. DNA for the CDR3: TGTGCCAGCTCCTCTGGGGATACGCAGTATTTT.

This chain connects TRBV2 to TRBJ1-1; D gene ambiguous. Germline V CDR1 and CDR2: SNHLY, FYNNEI. The V gene lost 6 bases and the J gene lost 5 bases, with 13 bases spanning the gap. The CDR3 is made up of 13 amino acids. The CDR3 spells CASRAEVGTEAFF. DNA of the CDR3: TGTGCCAGCAGGGCAGAGGTTGGTACTGAAGCTTTCTTT.

CDR3 coding DNA: TGTGCCTGGAGTAATGCGAGGGTCCCAGGACAGAATTTTTCACCCCTCCACTTT. Translating gives CAWSNARVPGQNFSPLHF. This chain connects TRBV30 to TRBJ1-6; D perhaps matches TRBD1 (6 bases). V lost 2 bases, J lost 9 bases, and 26 bases lay in between. Germline V gene data show CDR1 as GTSNPN and CDR2 as SVGIG (reference sequence). This CDR3 is built from 18 residues. Looking up the rest from reference TRBV30 and TRBJ1-6 gives the full variable domain: SQTIHQWPATLVQPVGSPLSLECTVEGTSNPNLYWYRQAAGRGLQLLFYSVGIGQISSEVPQNLSASRPQDRQFILSSKKLLLSDSGFYLCAWSNARVPGQNFSPLHFGNGTRLTVT.

The chain links TRBV2 to TRBJ2-3; D is ambiguous. The V end was cut by 11 bases, the J end by 0 bases, with 15 bases between. Germline CDR1 reads SNHLY; CDR2 reads FYNNEI. The CDR3 sequence is 14 residues long. In DNA form, the CDR3 reads TGTGCCGGTCAACCAGGACGCAGCACAGATACGCAGTATTTT. This gives the protein CAGQPGRSTDTQYF. The full variable domain, its missing parts supplied by reference TRBV2 and TRBJ2-3, is EPEVTQTPSHQVTQMGQEVILRCVPISNHLYFYWYRQILGQKVEFLVSFYNNEISEKSEIFDDQFSVERPDGSNFTLKIRSTKLEDSAMYFCAGQPGRSTDTQYFGPGTRLTVL.

The CDR3 spells CASSPTGRGYEKGYTF. Here the CDR3 DNA reads TGTGCCAGCTCACCCACGGGACGCGGGTATGAAAAGGGCTACACCTTC. The V gene is TRBV18, the J gene TRBJ1-2; maybe TRBD1 (5 bases). The length of the CDR3 is 16 residues. The germline V gene has CDR1 KGHSH and CDR2 LQKENI. V was pared by 3 bases and J by 8 bases, with 22 bases between.

The rearrangement joins TRBV5-1 to TRBJ2-7; the D call may be TRBD1 or TRBD2 (5 bases each). Looked up from germline, CDR1 is SGHRS and CDR2 is YFSETQ. This CDR3 has 14 amino acids. Trimming removed 4 bases from V and 1 base from J, with 12 bases in between. As DNA, the CDR3 is TGCGCCAGCAGCCTTTATGGGGGTTCCTACGAGCAGTACGTC. Its protein is CASSLYGGSYEQYV.

This chain uses TRBV27 with TRBJ1-4; the match to TRBD1 covers 10 bases. This CDR3 contains 15 residues. V lost 5 bases, J lost 8 bases, and 8 bases stayed unmatched. Germline assignment: CDR1 MNHEY and CDR2 SMNVEV (reference sequence). This CDR3 is CASSPSGTGEEKLFF. The CDR3 DNA is TGTGCCAGCAGTCCCTCCGGGACAGGGGAAGAAAAACTGTTTTTT.

This chain connects TRBV2 to TRBJ1-1, with D uncertain. V shed 4 bases and J shed 2 bases, with 8 bases lying between them. Germline V CDR1 and CDR2: SNHLY, FYNNEI. The CDR3 covers 13 residues. The DNA of the CDR3 is TGTGCCAGCAGTGTTATGATTAACACTGAAGCTTTCTTT. Protein sequence: CASSVMINTEAFF. The whole variable domain, filled in from reference TRBV2 and TRBJ1-1, reads EPEVTQTPSHQVTQMGQEVILRCVPISNHLYFYWYRQILGQKVEFLVSFYNNEISEKSEIFDDQFSVERPDGSNFTLKIRSTKLEDSAMYFCASSVMINTEAFFGQGTRLTVV.

This chain connects TRBV5-5 to TRBJ1-5; D not certain. The V gene lost 0 bases and the J gene lost 8 bases, with 9 bases spanning the gap. The CDR3 extends over 13 amino acids. Per germline, CDR1 SGHKS and CDR2 YYEKEE (reference sequence). The CDR3 here is CASSLAIAEPQHF. The CDR3 nucleotides are TGTGCCAGCAGCTTGGCAATCGCCGAGCCCCAGCATTTT.

The V call is TRBV3-1 (or the pseudogene TRBV3-2), the J call TRBJ2-5; D is tentatively TRBD1 or TRBD2 (5 bases each). Germline lookup yields CDR1 LGHDT and CDR2 YNNKEL (reference sequence). This CDR3 has 15 amino acids. V lost 4 bases, J lost 6 bases, and 18 bases lay in between. The CDR3 region has the DNA TGTGCCAGCAGCCCCCTGACACCGCCGGGGCAGACCCAGTACTTC. Translating gives CASSPLTPPGQTQYF.

V is TRBV24-1 and J is TRBJ2-1; D may be TRBD1 (6 bases). Germline CDR1 reads KGHDR; CDR2 reads SFDVKD. Trimming cost V 5 bases and J 3 bases, with 16 bases left between them. The CDR3 runs 16 residues. The CDR3 DNA reads as TGTGCCACCAGTGGTTCCGGGACACGCGGCTACAATGAGCAGTTCTTC. This translates into CATSGSGTRGYNEQFF.

CDR3 region: CAAASGGRETQYF. CDR3 DNA sequence: TGTGCCGCTGCATCGGGGGGTAGAGAGACCCAGTACTTC. V and J are TRBV15 and TRBJ2-5; 7 bases map to TRBD2. Looked up from germline, CDR1 is LNHNV and CDR2 is YYDKDF (reference sequence). After removal of 11 bases from V and 4 bases from J, the junction contained 10 bases not matched to a gene. The CDR3 sequence is 13 residues long.

The V call is TRBV2, the J call TRBJ2-1; D possibly corresponds to TRBD2 (5 bases). Per germline, CDR1 SNHLY and CDR2 FYNNEI. The V gene lost 3 bases and the J gene lost 5 bases, with 14 bases spanning the gap. This CDR3 is 15 amino acids long. The CDR3 nucleotides read TGTGCCAGCAGTGATCCGGGAAGTATTGACAATGAGCAGTTCTTC. This sequence encodes CASSDPGSIDNEQFF.

The chain combines TRBV20-1 with TRBJ1-2; D ambiguous. Germline assignment: CDR1 DFQATT and CDR2 SNEGSKA (reference sequence). With 3 bases removed from V and 4 bases from J, the gap between germline ends came to 9 bases. CDR3 size: 12 residues. This chain's CDR3 is CSASGIAYGYTF. CDR3 DNA sequence: TGCAGTGCTAGTGGGATAGCCTATGGCTACACCTTC.

This chain links TRBV3-1 (or the pseudogene TRBV3-2) with TRBJ1-2; no clear D gene. With 6 bases removed from V and 4 bases from J, the gap between germline ends came to 12 bases. The CDR3 spans 13 residues. Germline lookup yields CDR1 LGHDT and CDR2 YNNKEL (reference sequence). CDR3 DNA sequence: TGTGCCAGCAGTCCCGCGTCTGGCTATGGCTACACCTTC. Amino acid sequence: CASSPASGYGYTF.

This clone was observed a single time. This chain connects TRBV6-5 to TRBJ2-2; D is unclear. CDR3 size: 12 residues. Germline V gene data show CDR1 as MNHEY and CDR2 as SVGAGI. Between the trimmed V and J ends, which lost 6 bases and 4 bases, there was a span of 6 bases. CDR3 nucleotides: TGTGCCAGCAGCCTGTCCACCGGGGAGCTGTTTTTT. It translates to CASSLSTGELFF.

This clone occurred once. The genes are TRBV5-6 and TRBJ2-1; 8 bases line up with TRBD1. V was clipped by 0 bases and J by 6 bases; unmatched bases: 11. The germline CDR1 and CDR2 sequences are SGHDT and YYEEEE. This CDR3 has 17 amino acids. The CDR3 DNA follows: TGTGCCAGCAGCTTGGGGGGGACAGGTACCTTGGTCAATGAGCAGTTCTTC. Protein: CASSLGGTGTLVNEQFF.

J is TRBJ2-7 and V is TRBV6-5; TRBD1 matches at 10 bases. J was trimmed by 6 bases and V by 5 bases; bases with no gene match: 4. The CDR3 contains 13 residues. CDR1 is MNHEY and CDR2 is SVGAGI in the germline V gene. The CDR3 sequence: CASSRTGGIEQYV. For the CDR3, the DNA is TGTGCCAGCAGTCGGACAGGGGGAATCGAGCAGTACGTC.